This TCR beta chain appears in the sequencing data of a study of beta chain features in type 1 diabetes. Study information: In all, around 100 million sorted cells from all samples were analyzed. Overall study findings and caveats: The naive, central memory and Treg TCRB repertoires of patients appeared to be more similar to one another than those of healthy donors. Type 1 diabetes patients had moderately but significantly shorter TCRB CDR3s in all four CD4+ subsets.

This clone was found a few times. Its target is not known. Trimming removed 1 base at V and 8 bases at J, with 7 bases between. This CDR3 is built from 12 residues. Germline CDR1 is SGHDT and CDR2 is YYEEEE. Every bit of the isolated RNA underwent reverse transcription, so sequencing read expressed TCRB transcripts. Sequencing was performed with immunoSEQ multiplex PCR; in TCRdb, only in-frame clones are kept and a portion is missing. The sample has hundreds of thousands of clones, about an eighth seen once. The sequenced material came from naive CD4+ T cells from blood. This chain connects TRBV5-6 to TRBJ1-5; D not certain. This TCR was sampled from a man aged 18 to 30 with type 1 diabetes. As DNA, the CDR3 is TGTGCCAGCAGCTTGCGGTTGGAGCCCCAGCATTTT. Amino acid sequence: CASSLRLEPQHF. The whole variable domain, filled in from reference TRBV5-6 and TRBJ1-5, reads DAGVTQSPTHLIKTRGQQVTLRCSPKSGHDTVSWYQQALGQGPQFIFQYYEEEERQRGNFPDRFSGHQFPNYSSELNVNALLLGDSALYLCASSLRLEPQHFGDGTRLSIL.